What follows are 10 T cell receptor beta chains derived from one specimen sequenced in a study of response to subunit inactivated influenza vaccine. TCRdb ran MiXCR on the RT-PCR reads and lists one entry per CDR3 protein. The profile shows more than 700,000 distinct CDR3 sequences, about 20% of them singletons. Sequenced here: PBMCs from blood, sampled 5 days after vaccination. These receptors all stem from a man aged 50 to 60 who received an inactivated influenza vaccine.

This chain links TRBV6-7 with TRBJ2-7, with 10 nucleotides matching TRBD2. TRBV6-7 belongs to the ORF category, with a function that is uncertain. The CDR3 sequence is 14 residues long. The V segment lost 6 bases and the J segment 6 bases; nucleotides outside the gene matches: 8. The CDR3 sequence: CASSLLGLALEQYF. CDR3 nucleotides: TGTGCCAGCAGCCTACTGGGACTAGCGCTCGAGCAGTACTTC.

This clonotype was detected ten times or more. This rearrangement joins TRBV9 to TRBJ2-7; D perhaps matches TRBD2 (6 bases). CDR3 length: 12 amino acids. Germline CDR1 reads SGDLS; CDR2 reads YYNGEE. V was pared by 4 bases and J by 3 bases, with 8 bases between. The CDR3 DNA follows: TGTGCCAGCAGCCCGGGAGACTACGAGCAGTACTTC. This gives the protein CASSPGDYEQYF.

The CDR3 reads CASSHEPGPTYQETQYF. The CDR3 DNA is TGCGCCAGCAGCCATGAGCCGGGACCGACGTACCAAGAGACCCAGTACTTC. The genes are TRBV4-3 and TRBJ2-5; either TRBD1 or TRBD2 may supply D (5 bases each). The CDR3 is 17 amino acids. Germline CDR1 LGHNA, CDR2 YSLEER. Trimming shortened V by 3 bases and J by 0 bases, and 17 bases separated the two germline ends.

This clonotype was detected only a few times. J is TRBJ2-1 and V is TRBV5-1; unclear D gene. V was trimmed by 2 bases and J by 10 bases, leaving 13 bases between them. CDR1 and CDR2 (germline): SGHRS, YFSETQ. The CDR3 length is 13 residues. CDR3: CASSFETAGEQFF. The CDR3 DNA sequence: TGCGCCAGCAGCTTCGAAACGGCTGGCGAGCAGTTCTTC.

CDR3 loop: CASSRQGATNQPQHF. CDR3 bases: TGTGCCAGCAGCAGACAGGGGGCGACCAATCAGCCCCAGCATTTT. This chain links TRBV6-2 or TRBV6-3 with TRBJ1-5; 10 bases line up with TRBD1. This CDR3 has 15 residues. Trimming removed 6 bases from V and 3 bases from J; junction bases left unmatched: 5. CDR1 and CDR2 (germline): MNHEY, SVGEGT.

This CDR3 reads CSARGLSPGGLPSEQYF. The CDR3 region has the DNA TGCAGTGCTAGAGGCCTTTCCCCGGGAGGCTTGCCTTCCGAGCAGTACTTC. The rearrangement uses TRBV20-1 and TRBJ2-7; 7 bases align to TRBD2. The CDR3 contains 17 residues. CDR1 and CDR2 from the germline V gene are DFQATT and SNEGSKA (reference sequence). Trimming at V came to 1 base and at J to 6 bases, leaving 18 bases not matched to a gene.

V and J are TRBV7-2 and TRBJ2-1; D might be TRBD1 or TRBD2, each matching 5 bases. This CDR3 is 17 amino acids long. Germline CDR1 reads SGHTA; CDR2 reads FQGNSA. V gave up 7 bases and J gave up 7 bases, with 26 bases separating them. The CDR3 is CASNRRWDPNNLNEQFF. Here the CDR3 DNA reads TGTGCCAGCAACCGTCGGTGGGACCCCAACAACTTAAATGAGCAGTTCTTC.

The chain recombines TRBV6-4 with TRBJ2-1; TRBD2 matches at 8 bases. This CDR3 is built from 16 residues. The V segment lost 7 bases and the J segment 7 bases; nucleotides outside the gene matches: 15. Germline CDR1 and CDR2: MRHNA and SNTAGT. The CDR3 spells CASTEYPGGPRNEQFF. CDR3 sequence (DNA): TGTGCCAGCACCGAATATCCGGGAGGGCCTCGAAATGAGCAGTTCTTC.

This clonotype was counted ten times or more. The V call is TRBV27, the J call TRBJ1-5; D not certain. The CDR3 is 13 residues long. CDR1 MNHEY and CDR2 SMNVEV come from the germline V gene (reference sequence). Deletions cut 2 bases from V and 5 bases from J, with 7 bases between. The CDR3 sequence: CASSLGYDQPQHF. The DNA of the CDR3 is TGTGCCAGCAGTTTAGGCTACGATCAGCCCCAGCATTTT.

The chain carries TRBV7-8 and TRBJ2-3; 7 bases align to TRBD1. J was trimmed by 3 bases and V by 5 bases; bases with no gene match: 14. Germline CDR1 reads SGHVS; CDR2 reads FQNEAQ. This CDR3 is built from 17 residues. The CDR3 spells CASSPTPGGSLTDTQYF. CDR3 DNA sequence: TGTGCCAGCAGCCCGACGCCAGGGGGATCTCTTACAGATACGCAGTATTTT.